A single sample gave rise to the 20 T cell receptor beta chains below, sequenced in a study of vaccination effects on CD4 cells after COVID-19. The assay was immunoSEQ multiplex PCR, and TCRdb's table has in-frame clones only and misses some. Here the sample spans about 79,000 clones, about 70% being singletons. Viral peptide pools were used in the ViraFEST assay to expand antigen-specific CD4+ T cells, and sequencing came afterward. At the end of nine to ten days of culture, CD4+ T cells were isolated. For these receptors, no antigen is known. The sample in question was CD4+ T cells from PBMCs cultured with HCoV-229E spike peptides, obtained before COVID-19 vaccination. These receptor sequences come from a human donor who received a COVID-19 vaccine.

The chain links TRBV27 to TRBJ1-2; TRBD1 matches 10 bases. This CDR3 region has 16 residues. Germline CDR1 MNHEY, CDR2 SMNVEV (reference sequence). J was trimmed by 1 base and V by 5 bases; bases with no gene match: 7. CDR3 nucleotide sequence: TGTGCCAGCAGTATTCGGACAGGGGGAGATAACTATGGCTACACCTTC. Protein sequence: CASSIRTGGDNYGYTF.

The genes are TRBV15 and TRBJ2-5; D is possibly TRBD1 (6 bases). The length of the CDR3 is 16 residues. V lost 3 bases and J 4 bases, leaving 18 bases between the germline ends. Germline loops: CDR1 LNHNV, CDR2 YYDKDF (reference sequence). This CDR3 is CATSSPRGIKPETQYF. CDR3 nucleotide sequence: TGTGCCACCAGCAGCCCCAGGGGCATCAAACCAGAGACCCAGTACTTC.

J is TRBJ2-1 and V is TRBV10-1; D is unresolved. Trimming cost V 4 bases and J 12 bases, with 10 bases left between them. Germline lookup yields CDR1 WNHNN and CDR2 SYGVQD (reference sequence). The CDR3 extends over 11 amino acids. The CDR3 DNA reads TGCGCCAGCAGTGGTGGTATGGGGCAGTTCTTC. Its protein product is CASSGGMGQFF.

This clone was seen only once. The chain combines TRBV29-1 with TRBJ2-7; the match to TRBD1 covers 7 bases. J was trimmed by 4 bases and V by 5 bases; bases with no gene match: 5. The CDR3 consists of 12 residues. Germline V gene sequence: CDR1 SQVTM, CDR2 ANQGSEA. CDR3 nucleotides: TGCAGCGTTTCGACAGGGCCGTACGAGCAGTACGTC. Translated: CSVSTGPYEQYV.

V and J are TRBV7-2 and TRBJ1-5; D gene uncertain. The length of the CDR3 is 15 residues. Germline CDR1 and CDR2: SGHTA and FQGNSA. Trimming stripped 1 base from V and 2 bases from J, with 9 bases between. The CDR3 DNA is TGTGCCAGCAGCTTAGGGGTCTTGGGCAATCAGCCCCAGCATTTT. This sequence encodes CASSLGVLGNQPQHF.

The chain is built from TRBV12-5 and TRBJ2-3, with no clear D. This CDR3 region has 13 residues. The germline CDR1 and CDR2 sequences are LGHNT and FRNRAP. Trimming cost V 5 bases and J 3 bases, with 9 bases left between them. The chain's CDR3 is CASGDGWTDTQYF. For the CDR3, the DNA is TGTGCTAGTGGTGACGGGTGGACAGATACGCAGTATTTT.

This chain uses TRBV2 with TRBJ1-2; a weak D match, TRBD1 (5 bases). The length of the CDR3 is 15 residues. Germline V gene data show CDR1 as SNHLY and CDR2 as FYNNEI. Trimming cost V 7 bases and J 4 bases, with 19 bases left between them. The CDR3 loop is CASTAGQGGGYGYTF. The CDR3 DNA follows: TGTGCCAGCACCGCGGGGCAGGGCGGCGGCTATGGCTACACCTTC.

The chain employs TRBV18 and TRBJ2-7; D is possibly TRBD1 (7 bases). V lost 3 bases and J lost 4, with 16 bases in between. Germline loops: CDR1 KGHSH, CDR2 LQKENI. CDR3 length: 15 residues. CDR3 residues: CASSPGPRGDYEQYV. In DNA, the CDR3 is TGTGCCAGCTCACCCGGTCCCAGGGGGGATTACGAGCAGTACGTC.

This clone was seen only once. The chain has TRBV14 and TRBJ1-1, with D maybe TRBD1 (6 bases). This CDR3 region has 17 residues. Trimming removed 4 bases at V and 1 base at J, with 19 bases between. The germline CDR1 and CDR2 sequences are SGHDN and FVKESK. CDR3 protein: CASSLRRPPQGNTEAFF. CDR3 bases: TGTGCCAGCAGCCTTCGAAGACCCCCACAGGGGAACACTGAAGCTTTCTTT.

V usage is TRBV18 and J usage is TRBJ2-3, with 8 bases that match TRBD2. The CDR3 is 16 residues long. Germline CDR1 is KGHSH and CDR2 is LQKENI. The ends lost 2 bases at V and 3 bases at J; junction bases unmatched: 7. CDR3 sequence: CASSPLKAGETDTQYF. Here the CDR3 DNA reads TGTGCCAGCTCACCATTGAAAGCGGGGGAGACAGATACGCAGTATTTT.

The CDR3 DNA is TGTGCCAGTTCTCCTTCAGATACGCAGTATTTT. It is translated as CASSPSDTQYF. V gene TRBV12-3 or TRBV12-4 combines with J gene TRBJ2-3; D unresolved. The CDR3 covers 11 residues. Trimming stripped 9 bases from V and 4 bases from J, with 8 bases between.

The chain has TRBV19 and TRBJ1-5; D is undetermined. Germline CDR1 is LNHDA and CDR2 is SQIVND (reference sequence). The CDR3 totals 14 residues. V was shortened by 2 bases and J by 4 bases, with 9 bases between the two germline ends. Written as DNA, the CDR3 is TGTGCCAGTAGTATATCACAGCAAAATCAGCCCCAGCATTTT. The encoded protein is CASSISQQNQPQHF.

The chain employs TRBV12-5 and TRBJ2-7; 8 bases fit TRBD1. This CDR3 spans 16 amino acids. Germline V gene sequence: CDR1 LGHNT, CDR2 FRNRAP. The V segment lost 0 bases and the J segment 6 bases; nucleotides outside the gene matches: 10. CDR3 nucleotide sequence: TGTGCTAGTGGTTTGGTACTGGACAGGGCTCCGGGCGAGCAGTACGTC. Translation: CASGLVLDRAPGEQYV.

J is TRBJ1-2 and V is TRBV23-1, with D hard to call. TRBV23-1 is annotated as an ORF whose role is uncertain. This CDR3 spans 14 amino acids. The V and J ends lost 2 bases and 2 bases respectively, with 9 bases between them. The CDR3 spells CASSQRRFNYGYTF. The CDR3 nucleotides read TGCGCCAGCAGTCAAAGACGGTTCAACTATGGCTACACCTTC.

There are a few counts of this clone. This chain joins TRBV6-1 and TRBJ1-5; D unclear. V lost 1 base to trimming and J lost 6 bases, with 13 bases between them. Germline CDR1 and CDR2: MNHNS and SASEGT. This CDR3 comprises 15 residues. The CDR3 coding sequence is TGTGCCAGCAGTGAAGACGGACGGGGAGGTCAGCCCCAGCATTTT. The encoded protein is CASSEDGRGGQPQHF.

J is TRBJ2-3 and V is TRBV25-1; 8 nucleotides agree with TRBD1. Germline-derived CDR1 and CDR2 are MGHDK and SYGVNS. V was pared by 4 bases and J by 5 bases, with 11 bases of the junction left unmatched. This CDR3 has 16 amino acids. In DNA, the CDR3 is TGTGCCAGCAGTGTTCTCGGGACAGGCCCCGGAGATACGCAGTATTTT. Its translation is CASSVLGTGPGDTQYF.

The chain joins TRBV7-3 to TRBJ2-2; 7 bases fit TRBD1. After removal of 6 bases from V and 4 bases from J, the junction contained 5 bases not matched to a gene. The CDR3 runs 14 residues. CDR1 is SGHTA, CDR2 FQGTGA, per germline. The CDR3 protein is CASRIGTATGELFF. CDR3 DNA: TGTGCCAGCAGGATCGGGACAGCCACCGGGGAGCTGTTTTTT.

The chain recombines TRBV5-1 with TRBJ2-2, with D possibly being TRBD1 (6 bases). The germline gives CDR1 SGHRS, CDR2 YFSETQ. V lost 1 base and J lost 7, with 11 bases in between. This CDR3 spans 14 amino acids. The CDR3 nucleotides read TGCGCCAGCAGCTTGAGTCAGGGGAACGGGGAGCTGTTTTTT. Amino acid sequence: CASSLSQGNGELFF. Complete variable domain (other parts from reference TRBV5-1 and TRBJ2-2): KAGVTQTPRYLIKTRGQQVTLSCSPISGHRSVSWYQQTPGQGLQFLFEYFSETQRNKGNFPGRFSGRQFSNSRSEMNVSTLELGDSALYLCASSLSQGNGELFFGEGSRLTVL.

The chain has TRBV2 and TRBJ2-3, with D unclear. The CDR3 runs 12 residues. Germline V gives CDR1 SNHLY, CDR2 FYNNEI. The V end was cut by 6 bases, the J end by 2 bases, with 6 bases between. DNA of the CDR3: TGTGCCAGCAGAGGTTACACAGATACGCAGTATTTT. Translation gives CASRGYTDTQYF. Drawing the rest from reference TRBV2 and TRBJ2-3, the complete variable domain is EPEVTQTPSHQVTQMGQEVILRCVPISNHLYFYWYRQILGQKVEFLVSFYNNEISEKSEIFDDQFSVERPDGSNFTLKIRSTKLEDSAMYFCASRGYTDTQYFGPGTRLTVL.

The V and J genes are TRBV18 and TRBJ1-2; no clear D gene. CDR3 length: 14 residues. V was shortened by 6 bases and J by 3 bases, with 14 bases between the two germline ends. Germline values: CDR1 KGHSH, CDR2 LQKENI. The CDR3 region is CASSQGPGDYGYTF. In DNA, the CDR3 is TGTGCCAGCTCCCAAGGCCCGGGTGACTATGGCTACACCTTC.